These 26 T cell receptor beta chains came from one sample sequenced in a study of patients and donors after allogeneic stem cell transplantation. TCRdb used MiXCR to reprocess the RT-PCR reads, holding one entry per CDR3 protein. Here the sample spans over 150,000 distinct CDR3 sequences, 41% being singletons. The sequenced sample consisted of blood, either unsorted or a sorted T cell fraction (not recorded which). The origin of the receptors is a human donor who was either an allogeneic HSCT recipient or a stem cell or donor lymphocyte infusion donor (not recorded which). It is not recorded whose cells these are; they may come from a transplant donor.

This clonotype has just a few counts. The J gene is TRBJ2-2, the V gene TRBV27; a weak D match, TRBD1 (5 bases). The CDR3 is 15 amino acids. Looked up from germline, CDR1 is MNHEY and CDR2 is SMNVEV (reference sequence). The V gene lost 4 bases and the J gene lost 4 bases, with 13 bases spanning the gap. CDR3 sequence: CASSSGPSGTGELFF. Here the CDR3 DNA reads TGTGCCAGCAGTTCAGGGCCTTCGGGCACCGGGGAGCTGTTTTTT.

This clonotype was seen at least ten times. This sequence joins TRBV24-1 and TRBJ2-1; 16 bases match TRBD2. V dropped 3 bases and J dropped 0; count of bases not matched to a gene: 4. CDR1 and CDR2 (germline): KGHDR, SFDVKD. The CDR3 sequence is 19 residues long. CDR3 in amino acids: CATSDGGLAGGGSYNEQFF. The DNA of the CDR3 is TGTGCCACCAGTGATGGGGGACTAGCGGGAGGGGGCTCCTACAATGAGCAGTTCTTC.

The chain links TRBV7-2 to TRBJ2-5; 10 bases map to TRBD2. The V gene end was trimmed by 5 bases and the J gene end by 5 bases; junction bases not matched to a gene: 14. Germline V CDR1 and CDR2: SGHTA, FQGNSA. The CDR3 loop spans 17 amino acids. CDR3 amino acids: CASSRGGLAGALETQYF. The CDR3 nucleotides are TGTGCCAGCAGCCGAGGGGGGCTAGCGGGAGCATTGGAGACCCAGTACTTC.

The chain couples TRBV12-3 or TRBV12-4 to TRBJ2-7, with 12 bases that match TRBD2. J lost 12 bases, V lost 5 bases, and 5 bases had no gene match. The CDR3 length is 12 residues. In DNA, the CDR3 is TGTGCCAGCAGTCCTAGCGGGAGGGCGGCGTACTTC. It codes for CASSPSGRAAYF.

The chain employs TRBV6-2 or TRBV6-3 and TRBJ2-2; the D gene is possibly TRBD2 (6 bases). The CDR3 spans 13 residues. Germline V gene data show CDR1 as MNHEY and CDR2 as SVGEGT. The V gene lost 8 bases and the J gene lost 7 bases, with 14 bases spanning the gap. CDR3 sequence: CASGREWIGELFF. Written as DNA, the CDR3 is TGTGCCAGCGGTCGGGAGTGGATCGGGGAGCTGTTTTTT.

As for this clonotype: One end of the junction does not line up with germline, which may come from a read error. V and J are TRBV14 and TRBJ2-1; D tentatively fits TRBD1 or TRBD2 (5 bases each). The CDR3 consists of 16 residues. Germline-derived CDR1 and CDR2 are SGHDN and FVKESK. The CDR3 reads CASSQRFRDGYNKQFF. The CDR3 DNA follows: TGTGCCAGCAGCCAAAGGTTCCGGGACGGATACAATAAGCAGTTCTTC. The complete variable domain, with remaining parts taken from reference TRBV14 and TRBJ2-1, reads EAGVTQFPSHSVIEKGQTVTLRCDPISGHDNLYWYRRVMGKEIKFLLHFVKESKQDESGMPNNRFLAERTGGTYSTLKVQPAELEDSGVYFCASSQRFRDGYNKQFFGPGTRLTVL.

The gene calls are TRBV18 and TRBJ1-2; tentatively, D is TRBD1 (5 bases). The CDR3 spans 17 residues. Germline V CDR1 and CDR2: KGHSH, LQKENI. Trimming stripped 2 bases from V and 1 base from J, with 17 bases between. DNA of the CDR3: TGTGCCAGCTCACCAAGGGTTTACAGGAGCCGTAACTATGGCTACACCTTC. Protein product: CASSPRVYRSRNYGYTF.

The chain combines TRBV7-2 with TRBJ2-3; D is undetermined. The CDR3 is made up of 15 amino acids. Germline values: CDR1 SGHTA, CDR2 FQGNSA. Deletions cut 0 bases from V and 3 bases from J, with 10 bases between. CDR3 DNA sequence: TGTGCCAGCAGCTTAGCGCCTGGGAAGACAGATACGCAGTATTTT. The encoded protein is CASSLAPGKTDTQYF.

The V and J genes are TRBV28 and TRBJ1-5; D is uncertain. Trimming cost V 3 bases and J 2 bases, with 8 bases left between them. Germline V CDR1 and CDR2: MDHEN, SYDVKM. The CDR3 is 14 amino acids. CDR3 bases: TGTGCCAGCAGTTTGTTGGAGGGCAATCAGCCCCAGCATTTT. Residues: CASSLLEGNQPQHF.

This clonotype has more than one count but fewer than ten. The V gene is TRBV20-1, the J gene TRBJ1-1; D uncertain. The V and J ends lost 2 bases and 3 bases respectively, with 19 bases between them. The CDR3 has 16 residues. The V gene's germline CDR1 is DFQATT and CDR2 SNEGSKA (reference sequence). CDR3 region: CSARTRFNLVDTEAFF. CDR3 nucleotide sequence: TGCAGTGCTAGAACCAGGTTTAATCTTGTGGACACTGAAGCTTTCTTT.

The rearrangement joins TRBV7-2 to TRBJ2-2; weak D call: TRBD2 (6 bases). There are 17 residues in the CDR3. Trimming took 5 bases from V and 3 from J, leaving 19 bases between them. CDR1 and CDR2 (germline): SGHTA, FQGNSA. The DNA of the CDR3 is TGTGCCAGCAGCCTCGACCCGGCTAGCGTGCACACCGGGGAGCTGTTTTTT. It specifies CASSLDPASVHTGELFF.

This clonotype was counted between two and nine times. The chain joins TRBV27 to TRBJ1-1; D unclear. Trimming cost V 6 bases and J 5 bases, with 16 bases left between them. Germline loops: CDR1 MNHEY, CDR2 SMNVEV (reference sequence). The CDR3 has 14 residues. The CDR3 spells CASSPGAGWTEAFF. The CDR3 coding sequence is TGTGCCAGCAGCCCTGGCGCCGGATGGACTGAAGCTTTCTTT.

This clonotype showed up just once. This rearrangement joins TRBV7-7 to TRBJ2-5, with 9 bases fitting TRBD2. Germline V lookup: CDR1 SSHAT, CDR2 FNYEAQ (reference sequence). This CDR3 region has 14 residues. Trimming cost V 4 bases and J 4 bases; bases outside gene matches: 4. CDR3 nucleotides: TGTGCCAGCAGCTCCAGACTAGCGGCAGAGACCCAGTACTTC. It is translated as CASSSRLAAETQYF.

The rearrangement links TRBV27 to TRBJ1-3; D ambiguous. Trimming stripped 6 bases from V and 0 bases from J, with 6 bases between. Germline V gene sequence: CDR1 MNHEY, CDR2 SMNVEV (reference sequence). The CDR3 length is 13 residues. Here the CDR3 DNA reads TGTGCCAGCAGCGCGGACTCTGGAAACACCATATATTTT. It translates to CASSADSGNTIYF.

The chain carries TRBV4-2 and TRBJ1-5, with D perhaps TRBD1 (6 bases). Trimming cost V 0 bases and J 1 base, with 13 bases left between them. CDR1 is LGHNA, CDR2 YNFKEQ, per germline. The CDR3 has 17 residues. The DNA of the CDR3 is TGTGCCAGCAGCCAAGAGCGAGGGACAATAAGCAATCAGCCCCAGCATTTT. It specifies CASSQERGTISNQPQHF.

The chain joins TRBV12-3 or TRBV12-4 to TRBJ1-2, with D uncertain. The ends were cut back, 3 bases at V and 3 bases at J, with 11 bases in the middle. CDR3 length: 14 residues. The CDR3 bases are TGTGCCAGCAGTTTCGAGGCCGGGGACTATGGCTACACCTTC. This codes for CASSFEAGDYGYTF.

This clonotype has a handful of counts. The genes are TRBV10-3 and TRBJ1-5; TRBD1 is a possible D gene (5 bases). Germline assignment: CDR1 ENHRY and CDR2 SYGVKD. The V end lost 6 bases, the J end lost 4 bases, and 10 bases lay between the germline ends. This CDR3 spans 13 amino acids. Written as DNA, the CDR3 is TGTGCCATCAGGGGGGAGGGAAATCAGCCCCAGCATTTT. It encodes CAIRGEGNQPQHF.

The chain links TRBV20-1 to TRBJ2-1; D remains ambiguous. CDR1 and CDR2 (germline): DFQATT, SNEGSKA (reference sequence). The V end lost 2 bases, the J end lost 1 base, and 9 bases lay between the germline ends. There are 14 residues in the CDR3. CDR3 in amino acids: CSARPTTSYNEQFF. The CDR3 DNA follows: TGCAGTGCTAGACCAACTACTTCCTACAATGAGCAGTTCTTC.

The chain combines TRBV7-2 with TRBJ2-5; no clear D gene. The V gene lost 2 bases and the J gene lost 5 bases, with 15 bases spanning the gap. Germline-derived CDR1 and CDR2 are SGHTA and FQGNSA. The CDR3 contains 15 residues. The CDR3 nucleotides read TGTGCCAGCAGCTTACTGGCGGCTACCGGGGAGACCCAGTACTTC. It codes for CASSLLAATGETQYF.

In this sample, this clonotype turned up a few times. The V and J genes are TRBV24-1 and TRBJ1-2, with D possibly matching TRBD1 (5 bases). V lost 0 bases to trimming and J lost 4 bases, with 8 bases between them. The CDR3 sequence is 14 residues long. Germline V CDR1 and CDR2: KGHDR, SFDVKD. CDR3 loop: CATSDLRTSYGYTF. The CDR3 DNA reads TGTGCCACCAGTGATTTGAGGACATCCTATGGCTACACCTTC.

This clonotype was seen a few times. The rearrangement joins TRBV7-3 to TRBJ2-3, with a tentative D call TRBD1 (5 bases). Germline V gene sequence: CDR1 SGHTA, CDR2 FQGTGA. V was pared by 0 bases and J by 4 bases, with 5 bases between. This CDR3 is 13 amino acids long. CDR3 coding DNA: TGTGCCAGCAGCTTAACAGGGGCAGATACGCAGTATTTT. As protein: CASSLTGADTQYF.

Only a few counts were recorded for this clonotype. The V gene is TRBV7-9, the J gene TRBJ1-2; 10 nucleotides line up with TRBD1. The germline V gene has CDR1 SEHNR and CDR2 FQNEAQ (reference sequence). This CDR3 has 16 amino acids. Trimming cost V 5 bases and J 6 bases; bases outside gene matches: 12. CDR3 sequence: CASSPSPGQGIDGYTF. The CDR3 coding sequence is TGTGCCAGCAGCCCCAGCCCGGGACAGGGGATTGATGGCTACACCTTC.

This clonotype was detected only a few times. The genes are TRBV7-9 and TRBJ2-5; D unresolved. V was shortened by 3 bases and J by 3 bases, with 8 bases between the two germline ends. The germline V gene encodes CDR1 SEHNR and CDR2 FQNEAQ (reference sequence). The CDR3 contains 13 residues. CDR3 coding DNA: TGTGCCAGCAGCTTGAGCAGCGAAGAGACCCAGTACTTC. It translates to CASSLSSEETQYF. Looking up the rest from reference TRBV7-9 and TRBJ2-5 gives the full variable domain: DTGVSQNPRHKITKRGQNVTFRCDPISEHNRLYWYRQTLGQGPEFLTYFQNEAQLEKSRLLSDRFSAERPKGSFSTLEIQRTEQGDSAMYLCASSLSSEETQYFGPGTRLLVL.

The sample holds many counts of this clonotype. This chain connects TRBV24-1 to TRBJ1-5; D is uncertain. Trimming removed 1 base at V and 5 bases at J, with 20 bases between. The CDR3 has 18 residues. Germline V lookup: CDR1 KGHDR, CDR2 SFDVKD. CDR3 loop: CATSDFRGDGYGDQPQHF. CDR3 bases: TGTGCCACCAGTGATTTCCGCGGTGACGGGTATGGAGATCAGCCCCAGCATTTT.

The CDR3 DNA follows: TGTGCCAGCACTTCTACGGGCCCGCGCGATGAGCAGTTCTTC. It translates to CASTSTGPRDEQFF. The V gene is TRBV7-8, the J gene TRBJ2-1; the D is unclear. CDR3 length: 14 amino acids. Germline loops: CDR1 SGHVS, CDR2 FQNEAQ. Trimming took 7 bases from V and 8 from J, leaving 18 bases between them.

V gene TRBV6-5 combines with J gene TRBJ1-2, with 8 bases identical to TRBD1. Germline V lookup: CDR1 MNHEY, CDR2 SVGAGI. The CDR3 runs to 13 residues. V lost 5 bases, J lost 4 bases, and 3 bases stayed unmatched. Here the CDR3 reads CASSMTGVYGYTF. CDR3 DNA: TGTGCCAGCAGTATGACAGGGGTCTATGGCTACACCTTC.